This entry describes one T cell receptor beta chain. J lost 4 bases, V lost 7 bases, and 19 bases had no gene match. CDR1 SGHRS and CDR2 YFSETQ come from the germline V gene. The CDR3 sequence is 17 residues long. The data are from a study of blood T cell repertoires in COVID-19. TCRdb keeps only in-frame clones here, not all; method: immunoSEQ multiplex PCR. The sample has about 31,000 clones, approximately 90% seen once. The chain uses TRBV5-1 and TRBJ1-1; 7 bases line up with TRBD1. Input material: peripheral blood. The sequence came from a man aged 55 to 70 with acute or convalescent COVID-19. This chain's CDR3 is CASRHRQGGGWATEAFF. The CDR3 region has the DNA TGCGCCAGCCGCCACCGACAGGGTGGTGGTTGGGCCACTGAAGCTTTCTTT.